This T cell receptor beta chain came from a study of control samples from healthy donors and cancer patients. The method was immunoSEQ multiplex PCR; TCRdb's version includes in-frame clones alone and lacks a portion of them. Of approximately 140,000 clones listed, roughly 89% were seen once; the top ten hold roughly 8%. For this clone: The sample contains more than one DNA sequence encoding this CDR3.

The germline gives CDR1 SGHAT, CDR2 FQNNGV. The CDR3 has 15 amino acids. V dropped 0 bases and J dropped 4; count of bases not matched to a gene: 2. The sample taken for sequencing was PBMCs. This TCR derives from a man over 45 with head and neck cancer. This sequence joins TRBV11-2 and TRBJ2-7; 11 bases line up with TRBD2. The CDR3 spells CASSLDLAGGYEQYF. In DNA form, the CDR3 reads TGTGCCAGCAGCTTAGATTTAGCGGGAGGGTACGAGCAGTACTTC. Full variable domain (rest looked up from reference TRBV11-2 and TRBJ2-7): EAGVAQSPRYKIIEKRQSVAFWCNPISGHATLYWYQQILGQGPKLLIQFQNNGVVDDSQLPKDRFSAERLKGVDSTLKIQPAKLEDSAVYLCASSLDLAGGYEQYFGPGTRLTVT.